This T cell receptor beta chain was found in a study of blood T cell repertoires in COVID-19. Across the study: Italy, Spain and the United States were the sources of the convalescent and acute COVID-19 samples. Sources were T cells, B-cell-depleted T cells, or PBMCs; the material itself was cDNA or gDNA.

With 2 bases removed from V and 7 bases from J, the gap between germline ends came to 23 bases. Germline V gene lookup returns CDR1 LGHDT and CDR2 YNNKEL (reference sequence). The length of the CDR3 is 17 residues. How the authors handled the data: Reference gene primer amplification yielded estimated nucleated cell counts. The assay was immunoSEQ multiplex PCR, and TCRdb's table has in-frame clones only and misses some. The DNA gave D and trimming, while V, J and clone size come from that table. Altogether 30,000 to 40,000 clones are present, approximately 86% being singletons, with the ten largest covering roughly 5%.

The sequence was collected from a man aged 45 to 65 with active COVID-19. V usage is TRBV3-1 (or the pseudogene TRBV3-2) and J usage is TRBJ2-5; TRBD1 is a possible D gene (5 bases). Sequences were obtained from peripheral blood. CDR3 loop: CASSQKPRVLPQGTQYF. The CDR3 DNA reads as TGTGCCAGCAGCCAAAAGCCTCGGGTTCTCCCTCAGGGGACCCAGTACTTC.